This section outlines one T cell receptor beta chain sequence together with its context. Original methodology: Using reference gene primer amplification, nucleated cell counts were estimated. Repertoires were generated with immunoSEQ multiplex PCR, while TCRdb's copy carries only in-frame clones and drops some. V, J and clone size were drawn from that table, and D and trimming were deduced from the DNA. The sample has approximately 240,000 clones, 70% to 90% seen once. The data are from a study of blood T cell repertoires in COVID-19. The CDR3 runs to 15 residues. V was pared by 4 bases and J by 0 bases, with 3 bases of the junction left unmatched. Germline CDR1 reads SGHRS; CDR2 reads YFSETQ.

The J gene is TRBJ1-2, the V gene TRBV5-1, with 10 positions matching TRBD1. This receptor was taken from a woman aged 35 to 49 who had recovered from COVID-19. Material for sequencing was peripheral blood. The CDR3 region is CASSIGTGANYGYTF. The CDR3 nucleotides are TGCGCCAGCAGCATAGGGACAGGGGCTAACTATGGCTACACCTTC. The complete variable domain, with remaining parts taken from reference TRBV5-1 and TRBJ1-2, reads KAGVTQTPRYLIKTRGQQVTLSCSPISGHRSVSWYQQTPGQGLQFLFEYFSETQRNKGNFPGRFSGRQFSNSRSEMNVSTLELGDSALYLCASSIGTGANYGYTFGSGTRLTVV.